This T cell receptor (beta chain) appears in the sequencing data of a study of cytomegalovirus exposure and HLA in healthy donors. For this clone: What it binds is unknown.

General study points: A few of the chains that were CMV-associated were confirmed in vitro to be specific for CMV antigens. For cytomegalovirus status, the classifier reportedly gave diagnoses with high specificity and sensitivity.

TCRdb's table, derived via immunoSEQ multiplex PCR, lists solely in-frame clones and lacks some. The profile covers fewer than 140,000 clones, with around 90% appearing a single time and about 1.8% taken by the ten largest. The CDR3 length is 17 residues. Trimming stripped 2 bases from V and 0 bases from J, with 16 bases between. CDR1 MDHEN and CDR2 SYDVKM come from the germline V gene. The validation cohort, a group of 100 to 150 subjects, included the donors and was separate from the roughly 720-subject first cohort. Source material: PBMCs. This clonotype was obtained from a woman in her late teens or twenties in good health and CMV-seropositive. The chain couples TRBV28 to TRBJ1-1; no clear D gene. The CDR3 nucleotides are TGTGCCAGCAGTTTACCCCCCCGCACACGATTGAACACTGAAGCTTTCTTT. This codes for CASSLPPRTRLNTEAFF.